The 19 T cell receptor beta chains listed next were all sequenced from one sample in a study of blood T cells in healthy people across ages. Alongside a J-beta primer mix, a sample-barcoded 5' primer served in a second PCR lasting about 6 to 12 cycles. One entry per CDR3 protein results from TCRdb running MiXCR on the 5' RACE reads. This sample carries almost 800,000 distinct CDR3 sequences, 58% of them seen once, and the ten largest clones take approximately 23%. Sequenced input: blood. All receptors come from a young man in good health.

The chain is built from TRBV7-2 and TRBJ2-3; a weak D match, TRBD2 (5 bases). Germline assignment: CDR1 SGHTA and CDR2 FQGNSA. This CDR3 has 14 amino acids. Trimming stripped 5 bases from V and 5 bases from J, with 14 bases between. CDR3 amino acids: CASSARGEGDTQYF. The CDR3 DNA follows: TGTGCCAGCAGCGCACGGGGAGAAGGAGATACGCAGTATTTT. Using reference TRBV7-2 and TRBJ2-3 for the parts outside the CDR3, the full variable domain is GAGVSQSPSNKVTEKGKDVELRCDPISGHTALYWYRQSLGQGLEFLIYFQGNSAPDKSGLPSDRFSAERTGGSVSTLTIQRTQQEDSAVYLCASSARGEGDTQYFGPGTRLTVL.

This rearrangement joins TRBV27 to TRBJ2-1; D may correspond to TRBD1 or TRBD2 (6 bases each). Trimming stripped 7 bases from V and 12 bases from J, with 19 bases between. CDR1 is MNHEY, CDR2 SMNVEV, per germline (reference sequence). The CDR3 loop spans 13 amino acids. This chain's CDR3 is CASKGEEWGRQFF. Written as DNA, the CDR3 is TGTGCCAGCAAGGGGGAGGAGTGGGGCAGGCAGTTCTTC.

Only one count was recorded for this clonotype. The gene calls are TRBV20-1 and TRBJ1-5; 10 bases match TRBD1. Looked up from germline, CDR1 is DFQATT and CDR2 is SNEGSKA (reference sequence). The CDR3 consists of 17 residues. The V segment lost 1 base and the J segment 3 bases; nucleotides outside the gene matches: 9. The CDR3 nucleotides are TGCAGTGCTAGAGCAGTCGGGGGACAGGGGATCAATCAGCCCCAGCATTTT. Encoded protein: CSARAVGGQGINQPQHF.

V gene TRBV7-2 combines with J gene TRBJ2-3; TRBD2 aligns across 7 bases. The trim removed 2 bases at V and 0 bases at J, leaving 2 bases unmatched. The CDR3 length is 15 residues. Germline CDR1 is SGHTA and CDR2 is FQGNSA. CDR3 in DNA: TGTGCCAGCAGCTTACTAGCGGTTAGCACAGATACGCAGTATTTT. Translating gives CASSLLAVSTDTQYF.

The chain couples TRBV29-1 to TRBJ2-7; 9 nucleotides agree with TRBD2. The ends lost 7 bases at V and 1 base at J; junction bases unmatched: 11. The V gene's germline CDR1 is SQVTM and CDR2 ANQGSEA. The CDR3 spans 15 residues. The CDR3 sequence is CSADVKAGGSYEQYF. CDR3 DNA sequence: TGCAGCGCTGATGTTAAAGCGGGGGGTTCCTACGAGCAGTACTTC.

This chain joins TRBV7-2 and TRBJ1-2; TRBD1 aligns across 7 bases. Germline CDR1 reads SGHTA; CDR2 reads FQGNSA. This CDR3 is 14 amino acids long. The junction had 12 bases not matched to a gene; V was cut back by 5 bases and J by 9 bases. The DNA of the CDR3 is TGTGCCAGCAGCGTCGATACAGGGGTAGGCAGCTACACCTTC. Translation: CASSVDTGVGSYTF.

The V call is TRBV20-1, the J call TRBJ1-5; D gene uncertain. Germline CDR1 reads DFQATT; CDR2 reads SNEGSKA (reference sequence). CDR3 length: 13 residues. The germline V and J ends were trimmed by 6 bases and 3 bases, with 12 bases remaining between them. The CDR3 spells CSAVSVNNQPQHF. The CDR3 coding sequence is TGCAGTGCGGTGTCAGTCAACAATCAGCCCCAGCATTTT.

The V and J genes are TRBV5-4 and TRBJ2-5, with 7 bases matching TRBD2. Germline V gene lookup returns CDR1 SGHNT and CDR2 YYREEE (reference sequence). Unmatched junction bases numbered 22, after V lost 3 bases and J lost 11 bases. The CDR3 length is 17 residues. The CDR3 spells CASSSDLGASGGNEQYF. The CDR3 DNA reads TGTGCCAGCAGCTCCGACTTAGGGGCTAGCGGAGGCAATGAGCAGTACTTC.

The rearrangement links TRBV20-1 to TRBJ2-7; D is ambiguous. The germline CDR1 and CDR2 sequences are DFQATT and SNEGSKA (reference sequence). Trimming stripped 3 bases from V and 3 bases from J, with 15 bases between. CDR3 length equals 14 residues. CDR3 DNA: TGCAGTGCTAGCGAAGCCCCTGGGGACTACGAGCAGTACTTC. This gives the protein CSASEAPGDYEQYF.

This clonotype has more than one count but fewer than ten. The chain recombines TRBV9 with TRBJ2-7, with 8 nucleotides matching TRBD1. This CDR3 region has 14 residues. The germline gives CDR1 SGDLS, CDR2 YYNGEE. J gave up 6 bases and V 3 bases, and 8 bases lay outside the gene matches. The CDR3 reads CASSETGVFGEQYF. CDR3 sequence (DNA): TGTGCCAGCAGCGAGACAGGGGTTTTTGGCGAGCAGTACTTC.

V is TRBV1 and J is TRBJ2-5; the D call in the table, TRBD2, was not verified against the DNA. TRBV1 is a pseudogene segment. This CDR3 spans 19 amino acids. CDR3 nucleotides: TGCACCAGCAGCCCTCTTGGAAGACTAGCGGGGGGGTACCAAGAGACCCAGTACTTC. Translating gives CTSSPLGRLAGGYQETQYF.

The V gene is TRBV12-3 or TRBV12-4, the J gene TRBJ2-7; maybe TRBD2 (7 bases). V dropped 5 bases and J dropped 1 base, with 24 bases sitting between them. CDR3 length: 18 amino acids. CDR3 residues: CASSPRGGRGRLSYEQYF. DNA of the CDR3: TGTGCCAGCAGTCCCCGTGGGGGGAGGGGGAGGCTATCCTACGAGCAGTACTTC.

The rearrangement joins TRBV5-1 to TRBJ2-2; D gene ambiguous. Germline V gene data show CDR1 as SGHRS and CDR2 as YFSETQ. The CDR3 spans 16 residues. V dropped 3 bases and J dropped 3 bases, with 15 bases sitting between them. The chain's CDR3 is CASSSGLSRDTGELFF. The CDR3 DNA reads as TGCGCCAGCAGCTCTGGGCTGAGCCGGGACACCGGGGAGCTGTTTTTT.

The rearrangement joins TRBV15 to TRBJ1-4; 9 positions match TRBD1. The V and J ends lost 3 bases and 3 bases, in that order; junction bases with no gene match: 17. The CDR3 contains 20 residues. Germline V gives CDR1 LNHNV, CDR2 YYDKDF (reference sequence). The chain's CDR3 is CATSRVPGQGNLRANEKLFF. The CDR3 bases are TGTGCCACCAGCAGGGTACCGGGACAGGGTAATCTTCGGGCTAATGAAAAACTGTTTTTT. Combining the CDR3 with reference TRBV15 and TRBJ1-4 gives the whole variable domain DAMVIQNPRYQVTQFGKPVTLSCSQTLNHNVMYWYQQKSSQAPKLLFHYYDKDFNNEADTPDNFQSRRPNTSFCFLDIRSPGLGDTAMYLCATSRVPGQGNLRANEKLFFGSGTQLSVL.

The chain has TRBV12-3 or TRBV12-4 and TRBJ2-5; TRBD1 matches at 9 bases. This CDR3 spans 15 amino acids. V was pared by 3 bases and J by 5 bases, with 7 bases of the junction left unmatched. CDR3 DNA sequence: TGTGCCAGCAGTTTCGGACAGGGGTCCGTGGAGACCCAGTACTTC. Translating it yields CASSFGQGSVETQYF.

This chain joins TRBV7-2 and TRBJ1-2; the D gene is possibly TRBD1 (6 bases). V was cut by 6 bases and J by 3 bases, with 14 bases left in between. There are 14 residues in the CDR3. CDR1 SGHTA and CDR2 FQGNSA come from the germline V gene. Here the CDR3 reads CASRKGGLYYGYTF. Here the CDR3 DNA reads TGTGCCAGCAGGAAAGGGGGGCTATACTATGGCTACACCTTC.

This clonotype was recorded only once. V usage is TRBV2 and J usage is TRBJ1-1; the D gene is possibly TRBD1 (5 bases). The ends were cut back, 8 bases at V and 3 bases at J, with 10 bases in the middle. CDR3 size: 12 residues. Germline-derived CDR1 and CDR2 are SNHLY and FYNNEI. CDR3 DNA sequence: TGTGCCAGCGGGACGGACTACACTGAAGCTTTCTTT. This sequence encodes CASGTDYTEAFF.

The gene calls are TRBV28 and TRBJ2-1; 8 positions match TRBD2. The V segment lost 8 bases and the J segment 7 bases; nucleotides outside the gene matches: 13. The CDR3 totals 15 residues. CDR1 is MDHEN and CDR2 is SYDVKM in the germline V gene. The CDR3 here is CASATPGLEVNEQFF. The CDR3 DNA is TGTGCCAGCGCTACCCCGGGACTAGAGGTGAATGAGCAGTTCTTC.

This sequence joins TRBV14 and TRBJ1-2; D perhaps matches TRBD1 (5 bases). Germline loops: CDR1 SGHDN, CDR2 FVKESK. This CDR3 comprises 18 residues. Between the trimmed V and J ends, which lost 1 base and 1 base, there was a span of 19 bases. The CDR3 DNA sequence: TGTGCCAGCAGCCAAGTGGAACAGGCCGGCGTTGTTAACTATGGCTACACCTTC. Translated, it gives CASSQVEQAGVVNYGYTF.